Only a few counts were recorded for the clone carrying this T cell receptor beta chain. Its antigen is not identified. These data originate in a study of neoadjuvant anti-PD-1 for oral cavity cancer. General observations from the study: TCR analyses covered only a few patients per response group.

This CDR3 is 13 amino acids long. Trimming cost V 2 bases and J 5 bases, with 6 bases left between them. Per the germline V gene, CDR1 is KGHSH and CDR2 is LQKENI. The time point was: after neoadjuvant nivolumab, at surgical resection. Blood libraries mostly used about 500 ng genomic DNA, six replicates each. TCRdb's table, derived via immunoSEQ multiplex PCR, lists solely in-frame clones and lacks some. In the table there are approximately 15,000 clones, approximately 74% of which are singletons. Here the sequenced sample was PBMCs, taken after nivolumab (anti-PD-1) treatment. This receptor was taken from a person aged 35 to 85 with oral cavity squamous cell carcinoma. The J gene is TRBJ2-2, the V gene TRBV18; D uncertain. DNA for the CDR3: TGTGCCAGCTCACCAACCACTACCGGGGAGCTGTTTTTT. Encoded protein: CASSPTTTGELFF.